Presented here are 27 T cell receptor beta chains from one specimen sequenced in a study of blood T cell repertoires in COVID-19. Produced via immunoSEQ multiplex PCR; TCRdb's table is partial and in-frame only. The sample shows 200,000 to 300,000 clones, just under 85% of them seen only once. Sequenced: peripheral blood. These receptors all stem from a woman aged 55-69 years with active or convalescent COVID-19.

The V call is TRBV5-1, the J call TRBJ2-2; D remains ambiguous. V was shortened by 1 base and J by 0 bases, with 7 bases between the two germline ends. There are 15 residues in the CDR3. Germline V gene lookup returns CDR1 SGHRS and CDR2 YFSETQ. CDR3 DNA sequence: TGCGCCAGCAGCTTGACAGCCGCGAACACCGGGGAGCTGTTTTTT. Translated, it gives CASSLTAANTGELFF.

The chain couples TRBV19 to TRBJ1-6, with TRBD1 matching over 7 bases. The CDR3 spans 15 residues. Germline CDR1 is LNHDA and CDR2 is SQIVND (reference sequence). V lost 4 bases to trimming and J lost 7 bases; unmatched junction nucleotides: 7. CDR3 loop: CASSTIRDRNSPLHF. In DNA form, the CDR3 reads TGTGCCAGTAGTACGATCCGGGACAGAAATTCACCCCTCCACTTT.

The chain is built from TRBV28 and TRBJ2-1, with a tentative D call TRBD2 (5 bases). From germline, CDR1 is MDHEN and CDR2 SYDVKM. The CDR3 is 14 amino acids. With 10 bases removed from V and 5 bases from J, the gap between germline ends came to 18 bases. CDR3 nucleotide sequence: TGTGCCATCCGACTCGGAGCGGACCACAATGAGCAGTTCTTC. It encodes CAIRLGADHNEQFF.

V and J are TRBV5-1 and TRBJ2-4, with 7 bases that match TRBD1. The CDR3 has 13 residues. Germline trimming cut 2 bases from V and 8 bases from J; bases unmatched to any gene: 4. The germline V gene has CDR1 SGHRS and CDR2 YFSETQ. CDR3 coding DNA: TGCGCCAGCAGCTTTGAGGGGGCATACATTCAGTACTTC. Protein: CASSFEGAYIQYF. Full variable domain (missing parts from reference TRBV5-1 and TRBJ2-4): KAGVTQTPRYLIKTRGQQVTLSCSPISGHRSVSWYQQTPGQGLQFLFEYFSETQRNKGNFPGRFSGRQFSNSRSEMNVSTLELGDSALYLCASSFEGAYIQYFGAGTRLSVL.

This clone was observed a few times. The genes are TRBV7-2 and TRBJ1-3, with D tentatively TRBD1 (6 bases). Trimming left V 10 bases short and J 0 bases short, with 22 bases between. Per germline, CDR1 SGHTA and CDR2 FQGNSA. CDR3 length: 17 amino acids. DNA of the CDR3: TGTGCCACAAGCCGACGGGGGGGCCTAAGCTCTGGAAACACCATATATTTT. It specifies CATSRRGGLSSGNTIYF.

The chain is built from TRBV15 and TRBJ2-3, with a possible D match to TRBD1 (5 bases). The CDR3 contains 15 residues. The germline V gene encodes CDR1 LNHNV and CDR2 YYDKDF (reference sequence). Trimming left V 5 bases short and J 0 bases short, with 12 bases between. The CDR3 nucleotides are TGTGCCACCAGCTTTTACAGGTTCAGCACAGATACGCAGTATTTT. Its translation is CATSFYRFSTDTQYF. Full variable domain (outside the CDR3, taken from reference TRBV15 and TRBJ2-3): DAMVIQNPRYQVTQFGKPVTLSCSQTLNHNVMYWYQQKSSQAPKLLFHYYDKDFNNEADTPDNFQSRRPNTSFCFLDIRSPGLGDTAMYLCATSFYRFSTDTQYFGPGTRLTVL.

The chain has TRBV7-9 and TRBJ2-5; possibly TRBD1 for D (6 bases). V gave up 7 bases and J gave up 0 bases, with 21 bases separating them. Germline CDR1 is SEHNR and CDR2 is FQNEAQ (reference sequence). The CDR3 extends over 17 amino acids. The CDR3 reads CASTFYRDTTYQETQYF. The CDR3 DNA is TGTGCCAGCACCTTTTACCGGGACACTACGTACCAAGAGACCCAGTACTTC.

This sequence joins TRBV19 and TRBJ2-6; tentatively, D is TRBD1 (6 bases). Trimming shortened V by 9 bases and J by 0 bases, and 6 bases separated the two germline ends. The CDR3 covers 13 residues. Germline V gene lookup returns CDR1 LNHDA and CDR2 SQIVND (reference sequence). CDR3 DNA sequence: TGTGCCAGACAGGGCTCTGGGGCCAACGTCCTGACTTTC. It translates to CARQGSGANVLTF.

This clone came up once. DNA for the CDR3: TGCGCCAGCAGCCAAAAAGGACTAGCGGAAGAGACCCAGTACTTC. As protein: CASSQKGLAEETQYF. The V and J genes are TRBV4-1 and TRBJ2-5, with TRBD2 identical over 10 bases. Germline-derived CDR1 and CDR2 are MGHRA and YSYEKL. Trimming removed 2 bases from V and 3 bases from J; junction bases left unmatched: 3. CDR3 length: 15 residues.

The rearrangement links TRBV14 to TRBJ2-3; the D gene is possibly TRBD2 (5 bases). Germline assignment: CDR1 SGHDN and CDR2 FVKESK. There are 13 residues in the CDR3. Trimming cost V 5 bases and J 9 bases, with 15 bases left between them. CDR3 nucleotides: TGTGCCAGCAGCGCAGTCAGAGGGAGCACGCAGTATTTT. Translating gives CASSAVRGSTQYF.

CDR3 DNA sequence: TGTGCCAGCAGTGAAGCGCTTCGGAGGACTGAAGCTTTCTTT. Translation gives CASSEALRRTEAFF. V gene TRBV2 combines with J gene TRBJ1-1; D uncertain. From germline, CDR1 is SNHLY and CDR2 FYNNEI. Trimming removed 0 bases at V and 5 bases at J, with 10 bases between. There are 14 residues in the CDR3.

In regard to this clone: In the same sample, other DNA sequences code for this CDR3. The chain employs TRBV19 and TRBJ2-1, with TRBD2 matching over 7 bases. CDR1 is LNHDA and CDR2 is SQIVND in the germline V gene (reference sequence). V lost 3 bases to trimming and J lost 3 bases; unmatched junction nucleotides: 5. The CDR3 is 15 residues long. The CDR3 DNA sequence: TGTGCCAGTAGTATCGGTCTAGCGGACTACAATGAGCAGTTCTTC. Residues: CASSIGLADYNEQFF. Using reference TRBV19 and TRBJ2-1 for the parts outside the CDR3, the full variable domain is DGGITQSPKYLFRKEGQNVTLSCEQNLNHDAMYWYRQDPGQGLRLIYYSQIVNDFQKGDIAEGYSVSREKKESFPLTVTSAQKNPTAFYLCASSIGLADYNEQFFGPGTRLTVL.

V is TRBV4-1 and J is TRBJ1-1; unclear D gene. V dropped 0 bases and J dropped 1 base, with 6 bases sitting between them. Germline CDR1 MGHRA, CDR2 YSYEKL. The CDR3 spans 14 residues. The CDR3 spells CASSQDTTNTEAFF. CDR3 DNA: TGCGCCAGCAGCCAAGACACTACGAACACTGAAGCTTTCTTT.

V usage is TRBV24-1 and J usage is TRBJ1-2, with D tentatively TRBD1 (5 bases). Trimming removed 12 bases at V and 2 bases at J, with 18 bases between. Germline loops: CDR1 KGHDR, CDR2 SFDVKD. The CDR3 extends over 14 amino acids. CDR3 coding DNA: TGTGCCCCGAGCTCGCGCGACAGCAACTATGGCTACACCTTC. Encoded protein: CAPSSRDSNYGYTF.

There are a few counts of this clone. The chain carries TRBV4-1 and TRBJ1-2; no clear D gene. V shed 1 base and J shed 0 bases, with 9 bases lying between them. The CDR3 is made up of 15 amino acids. Germline V CDR1 and CDR2: MGHRA, YSYEKL. CDR3 protein: CASSQVAGTNYGYTF. The CDR3 nucleotides are TGCGCCAGCAGCCAAGTAGCCGGGACTAACTATGGCTACACCTTC.

The V gene is TRBV7-2, the J gene TRBJ2-3, with 12 bases that match TRBD2. CDR1 is SGHTA, CDR2 FQGNSA, per germline. Losses at the gene ends were 1 base for V and 0 bases for J; bases not matched to a gene: 2. The CDR3 contains 17 residues. The DNA for the CDR3 is TGTGCCAGCAGCTTAGGACTAGCGGGAGAGAGCACAGATACGCAGTATTTT. This codes for CASSLGLAGESTDTQYF.

This clone was detected only once. The chain is built from TRBV28 and TRBJ1-1; 7 bases align to TRBD1. CDR3 length: 14 residues. Germline V gene sequence: CDR1 MDHEN, CDR2 SYDVKM. V lost 6 bases and J lost 3; bases outside the gene matches: 7. Written as DNA, the CDR3 is TGTGCCAGCAGATCACAGGGGAGCCACACTGAAGCTTTCTTT. This codes for CASRSQGSHTEAFF.

V and J are TRBV28 and TRBJ1-2, with TRBD1 matching over 7 bases. Germline V CDR1 and CDR2: MDHEN, SYDVKM. V shed 6 bases, J shed 5 bases, and the junction held 18 bases outside the gene matches. The CDR3 is 17 amino acids. For the CDR3, the DNA is TGTGCCAGCAGCCCGGGACAGAGCATCCTAACTTTTTATGGCTACACCTTC. Translation: CASSPGQSILTFYGYTF.

The CDR3 here is CASSEDNRNTGELFF. CDR3 coding DNA: TGTGCCAGCAGCGAGGACAACCGGAACACCGGGGAGCTGTTTTTT. The rearrangement joins TRBV9 to TRBJ2-2; D possibly corresponds to TRBD1 (5 bases). This CDR3 contains 15 residues. The V gene's germline CDR1 is SGDLS and CDR2 YYNGEE. Trimming removed 3 bases at V and 1 base at J, with 10 bases between.

The chain employs TRBV19 and TRBJ2-4; TRBD2 is a possible D gene (5 bases). V shed 4 bases and J shed 15 bases, with 16 bases lying between them. The CDR3 sequence is 12 residues long. The V gene's germline CDR1 is LNHDA and CDR2 SQIVND (reference sequence). The DNA of the CDR3 is TGTGCCAGTAGTACTCCGGCGACCGGGATGTACTTC. Translation gives CASSTPATGMYF.

The V call is TRBV6-6, the J call TRBJ1-1, with D maybe TRBD1 (6 bases). Germline loops: CDR1 MNHNY, CDR2 SVGAGI (reference sequence). This CDR3 has 14 amino acids. The ends were cut back, 7 bases at V and 4 bases at J, with 16 bases in the middle. In nucleotides, the CDR3 is TGTGCCAGCACCGAGGGACACCTTGGCACTGAAGCTTTCTTT. Translating it yields CASTEGHLGTEAFF.

This clone was recorded only once. A junction boundary mismatches the germline segment, possibly from a read error. V is TRBV11-3 and J is TRBJ2-2, with D hard to call. This CDR3 region has 14 residues. Germline CDR1 is SGHNT and CDR2 is YENEEA. The CDR3 region is CASGLGANTGELFF. The CDR3 DNA sequence: TGTGCCAGCGGCTTAGGAGCGAACACCGGGGAGCTGTTTTTT.

This chain connects TRBV5-1 to TRBJ2-2, with TRBD1 matching 8 bases. From germline, CDR1 is SGHRS and CDR2 YFSETQ. The CDR3 has 15 residues. Losses at the gene ends were 4 bases for V and 1 base for J; bases not matched to a gene: 3. The CDR3 region has the DNA TGCGCCAGCAGCCCCGGGACAGGGAACACCGGGGAGCTGTTTTTT. The encoded protein is CASSPGTGNTGELFF. Complete variable domain (other parts from reference TRBV5-1 and TRBJ2-2): KAGVTQTPRYLIKTRGQQVTLSCSPISGHRSVSWYQQTPGQGLQFLFEYFSETQRNKGNFPGRFSGRQFSNSRSEMNVSTLELGDSALYLCASSPGTGNTGELFFGEGSRLTVL.

The chain couples TRBV5-1 to TRBJ1-1, with 8 nucleotides matching TRBD1. Germline V gene lookup returns CDR1 SGHRS and CDR2 YFSETQ. The length of the CDR3 is 14 residues. J was trimmed by 3 bases and V by 2 bases; bases with no gene match: 3. Here the CDR3 DNA reads TGCGCCAGCAGCTTTGGGGACAGGCACACTGAAGCTTTCTTT. Residues: CASSFGDRHTEAFF.

This clone is a singleton in its sample. The V gene is TRBV30, the J gene TRBJ2-1, with D possibly being TRBD2 (6 bases). The CDR3 covers 13 residues. CDR1 GTSNPN and CDR2 SVGIG come from the germline V gene (reference sequence). Trimming stripped 8 bases from V and 3 bases from J, with 14 bases between. In nucleotides, the CDR3 is TGTGCCCCGGGACTCCCCATCTACAATGAGCAGTTCTTC. It yields the protein CAPGLPIYNEQFF.

The chain has TRBV20-1 and TRBJ1-1; D is undetermined. V lost 0 bases, J lost 6 bases, and 5 bases lay in between. Germline V lookup: CDR1 DFQATT, CDR2 SNEGSKA (reference sequence). This CDR3 comprises 11 residues. The CDR3 nucleotides read TGCAGTGCTAGAGATCTCGCTGAAGCTTTCTTT. Its translation: CSARDLAEAFF.

The J gene is TRBJ1-4, the V gene TRBV19; TRBD1 matches at 12 bases. In germline, CDR1 is LNHDA, CDR2 SQIVND (reference sequence). Unmatched junction bases numbered 4, after V lost 4 bases and J lost 10 bases. CDR3 length: 14 amino acids. CDR3 in DNA: TGTGCCAGTAGTAGGGACAGGGGGCCGGTAAAACTGTTTTTT. As protein: CASSRDRGPVKLFF.